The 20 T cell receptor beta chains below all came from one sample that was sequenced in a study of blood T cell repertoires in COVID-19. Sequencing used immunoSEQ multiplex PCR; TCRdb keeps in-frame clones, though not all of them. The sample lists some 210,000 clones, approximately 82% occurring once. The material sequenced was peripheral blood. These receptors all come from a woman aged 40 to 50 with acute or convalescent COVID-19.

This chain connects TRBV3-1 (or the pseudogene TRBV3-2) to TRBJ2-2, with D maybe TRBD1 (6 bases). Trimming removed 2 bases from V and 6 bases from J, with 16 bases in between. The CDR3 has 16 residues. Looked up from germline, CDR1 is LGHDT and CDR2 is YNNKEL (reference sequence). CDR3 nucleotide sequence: TGTGCCAGCAGCCAATATTGGGACAACCCGGCCGGGGAGCTGTTTTTT. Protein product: CASSQYWDNPAGELFF.

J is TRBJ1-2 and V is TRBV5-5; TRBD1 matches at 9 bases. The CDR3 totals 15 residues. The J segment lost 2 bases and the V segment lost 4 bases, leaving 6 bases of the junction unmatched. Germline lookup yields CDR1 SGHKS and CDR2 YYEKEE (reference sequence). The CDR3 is CASSPRGTGNYGYTF. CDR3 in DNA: TGTGCCAGCAGCCCCAGGGGGACAGGGAACTATGGCTACACCTTC.

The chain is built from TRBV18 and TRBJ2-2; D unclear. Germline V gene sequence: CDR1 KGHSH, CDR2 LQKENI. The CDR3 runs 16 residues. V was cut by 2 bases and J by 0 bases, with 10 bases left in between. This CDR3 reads CASSPGLAANTGELFF. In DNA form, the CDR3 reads TGTGCCAGCTCACCAGGTTTGGCAGCGAACACCGGGGAGCTGTTTTTT.

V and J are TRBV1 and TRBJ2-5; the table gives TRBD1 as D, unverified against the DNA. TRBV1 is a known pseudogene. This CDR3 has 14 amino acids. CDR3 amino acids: CTSSQGRGEETQYF. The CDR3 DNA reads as TGCACCAGCAGCCAAGGCAGGGGGGAAGAGACCCAGTACTTC.

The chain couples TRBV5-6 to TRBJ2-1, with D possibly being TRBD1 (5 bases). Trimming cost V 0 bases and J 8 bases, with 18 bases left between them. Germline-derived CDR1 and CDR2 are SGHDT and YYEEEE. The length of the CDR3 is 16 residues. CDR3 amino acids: CASSLAGRQQVDEQFF. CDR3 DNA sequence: TGTGCCAGCAGCTTGGCAGGGCGTCAACAGGTGGATGAGCAGTTCTTC.

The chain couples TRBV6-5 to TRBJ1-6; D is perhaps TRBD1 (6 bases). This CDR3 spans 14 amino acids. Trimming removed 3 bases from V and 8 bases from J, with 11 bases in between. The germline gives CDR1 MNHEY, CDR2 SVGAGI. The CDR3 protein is CASSYSGEDSPLHF. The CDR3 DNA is TGTGCCAGCAGTTATTCAGGGGAAGATTCACCCCTCCACTTT.

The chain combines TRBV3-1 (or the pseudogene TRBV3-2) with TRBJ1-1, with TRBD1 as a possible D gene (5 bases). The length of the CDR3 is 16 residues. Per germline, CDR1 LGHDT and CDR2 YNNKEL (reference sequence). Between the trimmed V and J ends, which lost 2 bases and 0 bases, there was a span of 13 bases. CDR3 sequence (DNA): TGTGCCAGCAGCCAATACAGGACATCAATGAACACTGAAGCTTTCTTT. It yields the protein CASSQYRTSMNTEAFF.

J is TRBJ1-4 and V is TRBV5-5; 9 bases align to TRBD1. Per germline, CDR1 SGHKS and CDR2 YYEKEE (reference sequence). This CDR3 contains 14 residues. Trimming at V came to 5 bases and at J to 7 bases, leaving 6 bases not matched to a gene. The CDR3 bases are TGTGCCAGCAGAACAGGGGGCTTAGTTGAAAAACTGTTTTTT. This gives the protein CASRTGGLVEKLFF.

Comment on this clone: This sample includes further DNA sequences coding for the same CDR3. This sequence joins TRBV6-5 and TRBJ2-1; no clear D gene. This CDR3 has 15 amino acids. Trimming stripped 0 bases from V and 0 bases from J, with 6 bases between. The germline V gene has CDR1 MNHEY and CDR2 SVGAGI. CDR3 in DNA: TGTGCCAGCAGTTACTCTAGGAGCTCCTACAATGAGCAGTTCTTC. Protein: CASSYSRSSYNEQFF.

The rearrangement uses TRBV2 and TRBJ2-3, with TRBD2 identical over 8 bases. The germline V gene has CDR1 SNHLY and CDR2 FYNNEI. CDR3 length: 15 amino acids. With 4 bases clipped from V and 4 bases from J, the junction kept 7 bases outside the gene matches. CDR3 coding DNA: TGTGCCAGCAGTGTTTCCGGGAGGGCCCCAGATACGCAGTATTTT. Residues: CASSVSGRAPDTQYF.

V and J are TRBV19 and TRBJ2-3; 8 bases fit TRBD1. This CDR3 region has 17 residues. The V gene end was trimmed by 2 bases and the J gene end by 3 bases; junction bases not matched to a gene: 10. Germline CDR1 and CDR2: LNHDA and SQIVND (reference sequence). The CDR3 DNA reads TGTGCCAGTAGTATATACGGGACAGGAGAAGGGACAGATACGCAGTATTTT. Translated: CASSIYGTGEGTDTQYF. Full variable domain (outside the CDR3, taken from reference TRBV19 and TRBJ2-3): DGGITQSPKYLFRKEGQNVTLSCEQNLNHDAMYWYRQDPGQGLRLIYYSQIVNDFQKGDIAEGYSVSREKKESFPLTVTSAQKNPTAFYLCASSIYGTGEGTDTQYFGPGTRLTVL.

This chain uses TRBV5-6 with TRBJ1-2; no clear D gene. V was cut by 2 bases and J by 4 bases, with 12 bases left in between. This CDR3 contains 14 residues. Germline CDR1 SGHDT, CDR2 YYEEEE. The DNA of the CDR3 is TGTGCCAGCAGCTTTGGAGTTACCTTCTATGGCTACACCTTC. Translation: CASSFGVTFYGYTF. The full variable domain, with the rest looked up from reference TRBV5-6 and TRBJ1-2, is DAGVTQSPTHLIKTRGQQVTLRCSPKSGHDTVSWYQQALGQGPQFIFQYYEEEERQRGNFPDRFSGHQFPNYSSELNVNALLLGDSALYLCASSFGVTFYGYTFGSGTRLTVV.

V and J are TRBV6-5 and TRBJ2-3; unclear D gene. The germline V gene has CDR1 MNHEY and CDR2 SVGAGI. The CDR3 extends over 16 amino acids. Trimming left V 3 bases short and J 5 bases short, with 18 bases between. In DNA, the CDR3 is TGTGCCAGCAGTTATTCGGCAGCGCCCCTACTAGATACGCAGTATTTT. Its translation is CASSYSAAPLLDTQYF.

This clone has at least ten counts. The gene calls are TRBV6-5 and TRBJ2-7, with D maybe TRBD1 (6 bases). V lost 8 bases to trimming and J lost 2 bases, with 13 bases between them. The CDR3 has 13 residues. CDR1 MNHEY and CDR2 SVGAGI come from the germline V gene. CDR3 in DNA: TGTGCCAGCTGGGCACAGGGCACCTACGAGCAGTACTTC. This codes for CASWAQGTYEQYF.

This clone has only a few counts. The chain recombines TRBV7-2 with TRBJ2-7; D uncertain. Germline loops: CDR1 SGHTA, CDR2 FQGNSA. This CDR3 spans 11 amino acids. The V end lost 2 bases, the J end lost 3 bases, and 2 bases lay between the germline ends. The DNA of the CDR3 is TGTGCCAGCAGCTTACGCTACGAGCAGTACTTC. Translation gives CASSLRYEQYF. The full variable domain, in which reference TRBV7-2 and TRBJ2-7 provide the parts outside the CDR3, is GAGVSQSPSNKVTEKGKDVELRCDPISGHTALYWYRQSLGQGLEFLIYFQGNSAPDKSGLPSDRFSAERTGGSVSTLTIQRTQQEDSAVYLCASSLRYEQYFGPGTRLTVT.

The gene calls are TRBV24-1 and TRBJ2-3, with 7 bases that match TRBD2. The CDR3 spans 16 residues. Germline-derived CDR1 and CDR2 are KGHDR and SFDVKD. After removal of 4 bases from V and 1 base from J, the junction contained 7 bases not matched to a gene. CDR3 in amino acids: CATSEGGTTRTDTQYF. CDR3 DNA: TGTGCCACCAGTGAGGGCGGGACTACACGCACAGATACGCAGTATTTT.

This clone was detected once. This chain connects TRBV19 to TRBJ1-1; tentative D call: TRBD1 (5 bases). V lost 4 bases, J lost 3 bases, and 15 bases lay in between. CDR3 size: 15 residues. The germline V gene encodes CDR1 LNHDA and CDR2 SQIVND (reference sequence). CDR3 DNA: TGTGCCAGTAGTACGACGGACACCTACTACACTGAAGCTTTCTTT. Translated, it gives CASSTTDTYYTEAFF.

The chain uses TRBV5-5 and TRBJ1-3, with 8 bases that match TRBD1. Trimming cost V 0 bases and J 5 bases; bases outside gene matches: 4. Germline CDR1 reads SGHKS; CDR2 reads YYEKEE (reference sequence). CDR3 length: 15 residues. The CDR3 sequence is CASSLGGQGRNTIYF. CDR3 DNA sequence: TGTGCCAGCAGCTTGGGTGGACAGGGTCGAAACACCATATATTTT.

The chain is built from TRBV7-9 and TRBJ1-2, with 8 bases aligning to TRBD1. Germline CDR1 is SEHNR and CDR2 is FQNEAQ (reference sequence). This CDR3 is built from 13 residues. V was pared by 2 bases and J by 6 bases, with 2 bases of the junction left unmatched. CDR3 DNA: TGTGCCAGCAGCTTAACAGGGGGGCATGGCTACACCTTC. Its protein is CASSLTGGHGYTF.

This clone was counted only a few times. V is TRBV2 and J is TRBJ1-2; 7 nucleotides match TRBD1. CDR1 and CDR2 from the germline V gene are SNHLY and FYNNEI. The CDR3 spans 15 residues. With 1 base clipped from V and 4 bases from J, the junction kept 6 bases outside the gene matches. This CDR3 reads CASSEEWDSSYGYTF. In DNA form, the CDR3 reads TGTGCCAGCAGTGAAGAATGGGACAGTTCCTATGGCTACACCTTC.